This record looks at one T cell receptor beta chain sequence and its context. What it binds is not known. The CDR3 is cut off 3 residues early in the read; its end comes from the germline J gene. Sequenced by immunoSEQ multiplex PCR; TCRdb stores in-frame clones only, minus some. The repertoire consists of roughly 33,000 clones, none detected only once. The data originate from a study of T cell clonality in common variable immunodeficiency. V was pared by 5 bases and J by 0 bases, with 12 bases between. This CDR3 is built from 15 residues. CDR1 and CDR2 from the germline V gene are SNHLY and FYNNEI. Study-level points and caveats: In common variable immunodeficiency, TCR beta chains reportedly carried fewer deletions and N-nucleotide insertions.

The sequenced material came from peripheral blood mononuclear cells. The TCR sequence derives from a human donor with common variable immunodeficiency. This chain joins TRBV2 and TRBJ2-3, with D maybe TRBD2 (6 bases). The part of the CDR3 DNA that was read is TGTGCCAGCAGTTCTTTAGCGGTGAGCACAGATACG. Its protein product is CASSSLAVSTDT. The full CDR3 protein reads CASSSLAVSTDTQYF.